These 4 T cell receptor beta chains came from one sample sequenced in a study of monozygotic twins with inflammatory bowel disease. Reanalyzing the 5' RACE reads, TCRdb keeps one entry per CDR3 protein, without DNA. The sample features 150,000 to 200,000 distinct CDR3 sequences, with more than 2.5% in its top ten. Source material: blood. These receptors were taken from a human donor with ulcerative colitis or Crohn's disease, or a healthy co-twin of an affected twin (not recorded which).

The genes are TRBV5-1 and TRBJ2-2; with no DNA, the TCRdb D assignment of TRBD2 cannot be verified. Per germline, CDR1 SGHRS and CDR2 YFSETQ. This CDR3 is 17 amino acids long. The CDR3 protein is CASSLVRRELGTGELFF. The full variable domain, rest sourced from reference TRBV5-1 and TRBJ2-2, is KAGVTQTPRYLIKTRGQQVTLSCSPISGHRSVSWYQQTPGQGLQFLFEYFSETQRNKGNFPGRFSGRQFSNSRSEMNVSTLELGDSALYLCASSLVRRELGTGELFFGEGSRLTVL.

The chain carries TRBV29-1 and TRBJ1-5; TCRdb gives TRBD1 as the D gene, but with no DNA this cannot be confirmed. This CDR3 contains 13 residues. The germline V gene has CDR1 SQVTM and CDR2 ANQGSEA. CDR3 in amino acids: CSAGQEAYQPQHF.

The chain links TRBV7-6 to TRBJ2-3; the TCRdb call, TRBD1, lacks DNA for checking. The CDR3 spans 16 residues. Germline values: CDR1 SGHVS, CDR2 FNYEAQ. CDR3 protein: CASSPPSGRGADTQYF.

V is TRBV28 and J is TRBJ1-6. The CDR3 spans 15 residues. Germline loops: CDR1 MDHEN, CDR2 SYDVKM. The CDR3 loop reads CASSLGTHRSSPLHF.